What follows describes a single T cell receptor (beta chain). Its antigen is not known. The sample comes from a study of shared clonotypes between healthy human individuals. The wider study: The people who gave samples were a couple of women and a few men aged 18 to 49.

Germline V gene sequence: CDR1 MNHNY, CDR2 SVGAGI (reference sequence). V lost 3 bases, J lost 0 bases, and 14 bases lay in between. The CDR3 loop spans 16 amino acids. Evenly divided among several immunoSEQ plates was the genomic DNA of each subset. TCRdb keeps only in-frame clones here, not all; method: immunoSEQ multiplex PCR. This repertoire shows about 2 million clones, 90% to 95% found once; its top ten account for 0.1% to 0.15%. Overall study results and limits: Generation probability values for non-shared clonotypes were lower than those for clonotypes shared by all four donors.

The sequenced material came from naive CD4+ T cells sorted from blood. Described subset: CD45RA+ positively selected. The genes are TRBV6-6 and TRBJ1-2; D is possibly TRBD1 (5 bases). This TCR was recovered from a young man in good health. The CDR3 bases are TGTGCCAGCAGTTATGGGACGGATACTCCTAACTATGGCTACACCTTC. Encoded protein: CASSYGTDTPNYGYTF.